This entry features one T cell receptor (beta chain) sequence. Its antigen is not identified. The sample comes from a study of T cell repertoires in cytomegalovirus infection. Study information: The authors used CMV epitopes that were HLA-C-restricted (recently identified) and HLA-B-restricted (well studied). Public signatures in TCR beta pointed to CMV infection and matching HLA type.

TCRdb used MiXCR to reprocess the reads, holding one entry per CDR3 protein. Of 450,000 to 650,000 distinct CDR3 sequences in the sample, roughly 43% were seen once. Overall study findings and caveats: HLA-C-restricted CMV clonotypes gave the most frequent clonotype in two of eight donors. Adding up the frequency of public TCR beta families identified people who carried CMV plus the relevant HLA.

The CDR3 sequence is 15 residues long. V was pared by 4 bases and J by 3 bases, with 7 bases of the junction left unmatched. Germline CDR1 reads ENHRY; CDR2 reads SYGVKD. The chain couples TRBV10-3 to TRBJ2-7; TRBD1 matches 9 bases. The sequence was collected from a human donor in good health (CMV status not recorded). Some clones in this sample may be carry-over from other donors' samples. This specimen was cultured PBMCs, taken from culture after CMV antigen stimulation. The CDR3, as DNA: TGTGCCATCAGTGGAAGACAGGGGGTCGACTACGAGCAGTACTTC. It specifies CAISGRQGVDYEQYF.